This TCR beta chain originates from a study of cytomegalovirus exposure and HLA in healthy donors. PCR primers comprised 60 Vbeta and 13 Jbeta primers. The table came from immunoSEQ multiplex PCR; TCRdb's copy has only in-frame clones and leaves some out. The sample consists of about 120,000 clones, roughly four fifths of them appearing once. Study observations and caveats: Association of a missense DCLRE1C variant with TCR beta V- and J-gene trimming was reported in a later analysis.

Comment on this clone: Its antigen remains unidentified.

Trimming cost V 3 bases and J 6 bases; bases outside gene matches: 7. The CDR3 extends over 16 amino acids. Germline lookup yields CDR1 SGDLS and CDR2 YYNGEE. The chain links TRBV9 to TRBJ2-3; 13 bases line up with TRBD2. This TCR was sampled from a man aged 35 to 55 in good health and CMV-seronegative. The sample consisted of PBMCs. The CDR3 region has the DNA TGTGCCAGCAGCGCGATAGGACTAGCGGGAGTTGATACGCAGTATTTT. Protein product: CASSAIGLAGVDTQYF.